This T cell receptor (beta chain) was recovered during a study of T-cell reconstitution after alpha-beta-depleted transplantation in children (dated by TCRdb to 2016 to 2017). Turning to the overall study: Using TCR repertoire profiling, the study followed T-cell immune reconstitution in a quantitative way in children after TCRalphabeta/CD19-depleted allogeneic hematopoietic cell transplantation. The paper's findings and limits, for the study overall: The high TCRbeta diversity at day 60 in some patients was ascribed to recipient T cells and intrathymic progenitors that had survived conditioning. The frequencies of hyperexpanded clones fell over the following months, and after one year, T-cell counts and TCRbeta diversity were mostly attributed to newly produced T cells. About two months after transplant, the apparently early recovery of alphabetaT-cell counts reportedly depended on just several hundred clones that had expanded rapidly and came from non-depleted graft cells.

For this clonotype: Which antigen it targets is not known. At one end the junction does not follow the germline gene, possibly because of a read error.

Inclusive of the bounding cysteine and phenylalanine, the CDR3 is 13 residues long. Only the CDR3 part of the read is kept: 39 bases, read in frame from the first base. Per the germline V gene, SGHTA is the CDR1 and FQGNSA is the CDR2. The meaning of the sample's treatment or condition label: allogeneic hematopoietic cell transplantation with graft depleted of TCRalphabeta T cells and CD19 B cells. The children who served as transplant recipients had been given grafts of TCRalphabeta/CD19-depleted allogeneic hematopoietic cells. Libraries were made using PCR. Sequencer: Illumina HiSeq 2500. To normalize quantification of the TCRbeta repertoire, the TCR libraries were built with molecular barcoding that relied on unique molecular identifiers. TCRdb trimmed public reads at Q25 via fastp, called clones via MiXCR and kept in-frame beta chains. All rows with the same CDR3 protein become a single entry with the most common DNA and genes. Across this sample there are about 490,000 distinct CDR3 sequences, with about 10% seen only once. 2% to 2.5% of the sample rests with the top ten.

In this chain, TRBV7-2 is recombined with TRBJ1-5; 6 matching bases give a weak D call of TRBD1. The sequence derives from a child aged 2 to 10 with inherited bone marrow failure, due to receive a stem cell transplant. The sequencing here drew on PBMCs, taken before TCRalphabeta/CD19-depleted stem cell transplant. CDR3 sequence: CASSPDRNQLQHF. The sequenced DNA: TGTGCCAGCAGCCCAGACAGGAATCAGCTCCAGCATTTT.